These 9 T cell receptor beta chains were all obtained from the same sample, sequenced in a study of Tregs in tolerant kidney transplant recipients. Assay: immunoSEQ multiplex PCR; the TCRdb copy retains only in-frame clones and omits some. The listing contains about 2,600 clones. After approximately 6 days with irradiated graft donor PBMCs, CFSE-labeled recipient PBMCs were FACS-sorted. For these TCRs, the target antigens are not known. Source: CD8+ T cells from blood cultured with allogeneic cells, taken before the transplant. The receptors shown here come from a human patient who received a combined kidney and bone marrow transplant.

As regards this clone: The sequence runs out 3 residues before the end of the CDR3; the remainder is reconstructed from the germline J gene. V is TRBV19 and J is TRBJ2-7, with D maybe TRBD1 (5 bases). The germline gives CDR1 LNHDA, CDR2 SQIVND (reference sequence). The CDR3 has 14 residues. V was cut by 8 bases and J by 5 bases, with 19 bases left in between. CDR3 DNA (partial): TGTGCCAGTGCAGACCAGGGTGTATCTCACGAG. This encodes CASADQGVSHE. The CDR3 in full is CASADQGVSHEQYF.

This clone is identified as medium-sized (0.01 to 0.1%) from frequency. The read finishes 3 residues shy of the CDR3 end, and the germline J gene is used to complete it. J is TRBJ2-7 and V is TRBV7-9; 7 nucleotides line up with TRBD1. Trimming cost V 6 bases and J 2 bases; bases outside gene matches: 7. Germline V CDR1 and CDR2: SEHNR, FQNEAQ (reference sequence). This CDR3 contains 14 residues. CDR3 protein: CASRPRDSPYEQYF. The DNA read from the CDR3 is TGTGCCAGCAGGCCTCGGGACAGCCCCTACGAG.

This clone is called medium-sized based on its frequency. The sequence runs out 3 residues before the end of the CDR3; the remainder is reconstructed from the germline J gene. J is TRBJ1-2 and V is TRBV12-3 or TRBV12-4; no definite D call. This CDR3 comprises 12 residues. V lost 3 bases, J lost 7 bases, and 9 bases lay in between. The CDR3 here is CASSFGGFGYTF. The covered CDR3 bases are TGTGCCAGCAGTTTCGGAGGGTTTGGC.

Concerning this clone itself: Read data end 3 residues before the CDR3 end; the end is taken from the germline J gene. The chain combines TRBV12-3 or TRBV12-4 with TRBJ2-1, with TRBD2 matching over 8 bases. V lost 6 bases to trimming and J lost 7 bases; unmatched junction nucleotides: 14. The CDR3 is made up of 16 amino acids. CDR3 amino acids: CASSSILAGAGNEQFF. The sequenced CDR3 bases are TGTGCCAGCAGCTCAATCCTAGCGGGCGCCGGGAATGAG.

To note about this clone: The read comes to an end 3 residues before the CDR3 does, leaving the germline J gene to fill in the end. J is TRBJ2-7 and V is TRBV19; TRBD1 matches at 7 bases. Germline loops: CDR1 LNHDA, CDR2 SQIVND (reference sequence). The CDR3 has 13 amino acids. The junction had 5 bases not matched to a gene; V was cut back by 3 bases and J by 6 bases. The covered CDR3 bases are TGTGCCAGTAGTATCACAGGGGCTGGCGAG. Translation: CASSITGAGE. The CDR3 in full is CASSITGAGEQYF.

The CDR3 is CASSQVSWGLYNEQFF. The part of the CDR3 DNA that was read is TGTGCCAGCAGCCAAGTTAGTTGGGGACTCTACAATGAG. The chain links TRBV14 to TRBJ2-1; perhaps TRBD2 as D (6 bases). The CDR3 end lies 3 residues beyond the end of the read and is filled in from the germline J gene. The CDR3 consists of 16 residues. Trimming removed 1 base from V and 3 bases from J, with 13 bases in between. Germline CDR1 is SGHDN and CDR2 is FVKESK.

Notes on this clone: The sequenced fragment ends 3 residues before the CDR3 boundary, so the rest is inferred from the germline J gene. The chain uses TRBV6-2 or TRBV6-3 and TRBJ2-5; 7 bases align to TRBD2. J was trimmed by 2 bases and V by 2 bases; bases with no gene match: 5. This CDR3 contains 15 residues. Germline loops: CDR1 MNHEY, CDR2 SVGEGT. The DNA read from the CDR3 is TGTGCCAGCAGTTACGTCTTCGGGGGGCAAGAGACC. Its protein product is CASSYVFGGQET. The full CDR3 is CASSYVFGGQETQYF.

Worth noting for this clone: Coverage ceases 3 residues before the CDR3 finishes, and the germline J gene fills in the end. The chain uses TRBV7-1 and TRBJ2-1, with TRBD2 matching over 7 bases. Being an ORF, TRBV7-1 has a function that is uncertain. The CDR3 contains 20 residues. Trimming at V came to 2 bases and at J to 2 bases, leaving 18 bases not matched to a gene. The CDR3 bases that were read are TGTGCCAGCAGCTCATCCCTCCCCGATCTGCGGGAGAGGACCTACAATGAG. Protein: CASSSSLPDLRERTYNE. The CDR3 in full is CASSSSLPDLRERTYNEQFF.

In the case of this clone: With the read ending 3 residues before the CDR3 end, the germline J gene is used to fill in that end. The chain combines TRBV10-3 with TRBJ2-1; D is unresolved. Germline V gene sequence: CDR1 ENHRY, CDR2 SYGVKD. The V end was cut by 3 bases, the J end by 7 bases, with 4 bases between. The CDR3 length is 11 residues. Partial CDR3 DNA: TGTGCCATCAGTGAAGGGAATGAG. This encodes CAISEGNE. The whole CDR3 is CAISEGNEQFF.